Included here is one T cell receptor beta chain sequence, with context. Antigen: not known. This sample was taken from a study of cytotoxic CD8 clonotypes in ibrutinib-treated CLL. Study overall: The study recorded mean values of approximately 260,000 productive templates and 90,000 to 100,000 productive rearrangements per sample.

Study results and caveats: Sustained-remission and progressing patients diverged in sampling times.

Sequencing used immunoSEQ multiplex PCR; TCRdb keeps in-frame clones, though not all of them. The sample lists some 30,000 clones; about three quarters were seen once. The source of this sequence is a human donor with chronic lymphocytic leukemia. The sequences come from PBMCs, collected after 36 months of ibrutinib treatment.

The CDR3 loop is CASSEQEYLGRGVGVGGYTF. CDR3 in DNA: TGTGCCAGCAGTGAACAGGAATATCTTGGCAGGGGCGTGGGTGTTGGGGGCTACACCTTC. The V gene is TRBV6-1, the J gene TRBJ1-2, with a weak D call TRBD1 (6 bases). Germline-derived CDR1 and CDR2 are MNHNS and SASEGT. Deletions cut 2 bases from V and 8 bases from J, with 33 bases between. This CDR3 region has 20 residues.